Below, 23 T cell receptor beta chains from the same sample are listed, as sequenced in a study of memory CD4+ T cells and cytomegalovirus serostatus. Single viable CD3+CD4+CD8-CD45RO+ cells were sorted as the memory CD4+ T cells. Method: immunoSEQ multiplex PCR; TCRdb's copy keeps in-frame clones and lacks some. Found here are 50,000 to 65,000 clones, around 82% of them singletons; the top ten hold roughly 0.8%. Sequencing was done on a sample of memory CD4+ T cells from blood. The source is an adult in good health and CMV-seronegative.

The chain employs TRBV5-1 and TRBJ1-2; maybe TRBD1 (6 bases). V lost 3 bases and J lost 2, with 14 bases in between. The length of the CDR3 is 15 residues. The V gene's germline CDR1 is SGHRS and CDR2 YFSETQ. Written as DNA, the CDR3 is TGCGCCAGCAGCTCACAGGGCAGCACCAACTATGGCTACACCTTC. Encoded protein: CASSSQGSTNYGYTF. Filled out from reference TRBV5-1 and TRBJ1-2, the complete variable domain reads KAGVTQTPRYLIKTRGQQVTLSCSPISGHRSVSWYQQTPGQGLQFLFEYFSETQRNKGNFPGRFSGRQFSNSRSEMNVSTLELGDSALYLCASSSQGSTNYGYTFGSGTRLTVV.

CDR3: CASSPARGGGMRNTEAFF. CDR3 DNA sequence: TGTGCCAGCTCACCAGCGAGGGGCGGGGGCATGAGGAACACTGAAGCTTTCTTT. The chain is built from TRBV18 and TRBJ1-1; possibly TRBD1 for D (6 bases). V gave up 2 bases and J gave up 1 base, with 20 bases separating them. CDR1 is KGHSH, CDR2 LQKENI, per germline. The CDR3 is 18 amino acids.

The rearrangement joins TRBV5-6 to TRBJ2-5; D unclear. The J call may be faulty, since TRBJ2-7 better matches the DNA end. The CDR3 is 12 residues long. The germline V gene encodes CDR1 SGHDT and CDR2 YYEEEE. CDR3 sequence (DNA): TGTGCCAGCAGCTTAACCTGGACCGAGCAGTACTTC. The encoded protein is CASSLTWTEQYF.

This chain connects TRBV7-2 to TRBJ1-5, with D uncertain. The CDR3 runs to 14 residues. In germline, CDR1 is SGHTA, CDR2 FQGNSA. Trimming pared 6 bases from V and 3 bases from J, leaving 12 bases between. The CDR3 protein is CASSRRETNQPQHF. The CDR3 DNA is TGTGCCAGCAGTCGGCGGGAGACCAATCAGCCCCAGCATTTT.

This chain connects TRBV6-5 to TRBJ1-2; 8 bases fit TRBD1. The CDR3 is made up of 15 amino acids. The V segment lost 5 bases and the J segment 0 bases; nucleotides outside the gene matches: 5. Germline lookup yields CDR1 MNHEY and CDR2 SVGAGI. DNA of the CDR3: TGTGCCAGCAGTGGGGACAGGCCAACTAACTATGGCTACACCTTC. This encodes CASSGDRPTNYGYTF.

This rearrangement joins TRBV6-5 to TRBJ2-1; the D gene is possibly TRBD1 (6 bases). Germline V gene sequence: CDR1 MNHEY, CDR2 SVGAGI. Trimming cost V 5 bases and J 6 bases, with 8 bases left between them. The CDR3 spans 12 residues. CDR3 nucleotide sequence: TGTGCCAGCAGTGGACAGCTCAATGAGCAGTTCTTC. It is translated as CASSGQLNEQFF.

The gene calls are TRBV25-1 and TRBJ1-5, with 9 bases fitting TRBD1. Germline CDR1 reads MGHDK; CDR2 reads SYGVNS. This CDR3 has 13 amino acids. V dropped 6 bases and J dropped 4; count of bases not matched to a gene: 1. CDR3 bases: TGTGCCAGCAGGGGGACAGGGAATCAGCCCCAGCATTTT. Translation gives CASRGTGNQPQHF. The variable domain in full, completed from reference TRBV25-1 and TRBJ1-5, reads EADIYQTPRYLVIGTGKKITLECSQTMGHDKMYWYQQDPGMELHLIHYSYGVNSTEKGDLSSESTVSRIRTEHFPLTLESARPSHTSQYLCASRGTGNQPQHFGDGTRLSIL.

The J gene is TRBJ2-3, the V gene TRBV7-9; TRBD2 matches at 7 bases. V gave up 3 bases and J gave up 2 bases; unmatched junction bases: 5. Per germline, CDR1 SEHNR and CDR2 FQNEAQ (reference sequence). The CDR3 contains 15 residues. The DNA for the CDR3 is TGTGCCAGCAGCTTCCGTGCGGGGGACACAGATACGCAGTATTTT. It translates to CASSFRAGDTDTQYF.

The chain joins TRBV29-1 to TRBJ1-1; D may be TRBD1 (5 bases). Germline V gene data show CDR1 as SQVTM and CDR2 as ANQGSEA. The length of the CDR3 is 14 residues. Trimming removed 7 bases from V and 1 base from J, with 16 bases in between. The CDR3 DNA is TGCAGCGCCTACCGGGCCGGGGGGAACACTGAAGCTTTCTTT. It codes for CSAYRAGGNTEAFF.

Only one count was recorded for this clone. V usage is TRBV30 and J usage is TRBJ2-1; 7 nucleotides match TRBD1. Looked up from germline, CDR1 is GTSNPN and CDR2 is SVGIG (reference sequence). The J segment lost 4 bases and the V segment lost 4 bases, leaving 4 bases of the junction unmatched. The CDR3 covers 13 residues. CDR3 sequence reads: CAWKGALYNEQFF. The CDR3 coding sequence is TGTGCCTGGAAGGGGGCTCTGTACAATGAGCAGTTCTTC.

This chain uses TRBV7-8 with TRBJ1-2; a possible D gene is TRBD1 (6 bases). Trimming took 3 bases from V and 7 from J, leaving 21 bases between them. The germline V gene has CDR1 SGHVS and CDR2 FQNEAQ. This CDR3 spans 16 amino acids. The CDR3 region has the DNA TGTGCCAGCAGCTTGGCACAGGGTGGATTTCAGTCTGGCTACACCTTC. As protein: CASSLAQGGFQSGYTF.

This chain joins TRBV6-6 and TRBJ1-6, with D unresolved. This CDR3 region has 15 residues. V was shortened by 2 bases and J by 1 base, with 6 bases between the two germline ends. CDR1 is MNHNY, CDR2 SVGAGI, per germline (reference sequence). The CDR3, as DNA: TGTGCCAGCAGTTACGAGGGTTCCTATAATTCACCCCTCCACTTT. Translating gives CASSYEGSYNSPLHF.

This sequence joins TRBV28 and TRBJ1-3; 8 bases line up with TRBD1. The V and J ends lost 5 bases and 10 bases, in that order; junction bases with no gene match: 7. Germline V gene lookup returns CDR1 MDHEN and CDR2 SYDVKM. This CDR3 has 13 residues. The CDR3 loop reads CASSKRDRKTIYF. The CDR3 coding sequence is TGTGCCAGCAGTAAACGGGACAGGAAAACCATATATTTT.

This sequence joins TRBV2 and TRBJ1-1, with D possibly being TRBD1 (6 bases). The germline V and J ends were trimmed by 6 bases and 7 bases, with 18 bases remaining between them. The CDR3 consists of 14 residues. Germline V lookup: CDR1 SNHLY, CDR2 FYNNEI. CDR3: CASSQTQGRDEAFF. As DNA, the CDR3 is TGTGCCAGCAGCCAGACACAGGGCCGGGATGAAGCTTTCTTT.

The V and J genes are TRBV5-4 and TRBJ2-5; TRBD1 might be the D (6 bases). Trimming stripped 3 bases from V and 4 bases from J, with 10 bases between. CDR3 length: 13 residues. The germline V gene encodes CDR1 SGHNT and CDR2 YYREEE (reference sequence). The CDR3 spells CASSSTGLETQYF. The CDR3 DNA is TGTGCCAGCAGCTCAACAGGGTTAGAGACCCAGTACTTC.

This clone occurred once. The CDR3 bases are TGTGCCAGCACAGACCCTAGCAATCAGCCCCAGCATTTT. It is translated as CASTDPSNQPQHF. This chain connects TRBV6-1 to TRBJ1-5; the D is unclear. The CDR3 is 13 amino acids. V lost 7 bases and J lost 0, with 7 bases in between. Germline loops: CDR1 MNHNS, CDR2 SASEGT.

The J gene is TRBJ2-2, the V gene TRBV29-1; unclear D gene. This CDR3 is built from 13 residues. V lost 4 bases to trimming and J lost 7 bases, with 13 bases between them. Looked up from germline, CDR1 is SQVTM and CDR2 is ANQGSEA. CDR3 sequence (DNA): TGCAGCGTTGTCCCTACGTCGGGCGGGGAGCTGTTTTTT. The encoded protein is CSVVPTSGGELFF.

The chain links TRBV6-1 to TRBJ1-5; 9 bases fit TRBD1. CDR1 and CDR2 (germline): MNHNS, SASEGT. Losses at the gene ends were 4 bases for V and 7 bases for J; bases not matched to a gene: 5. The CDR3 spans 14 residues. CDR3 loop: CASSGGQGQQPQHF. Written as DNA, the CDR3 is TGTGCCAGCAGTGGGGGACAGGGTCAACAGCCCCAGCATTTT.

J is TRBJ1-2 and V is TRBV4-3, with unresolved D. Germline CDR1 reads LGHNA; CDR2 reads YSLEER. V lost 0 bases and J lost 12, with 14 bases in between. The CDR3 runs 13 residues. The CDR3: CASSQDSFGPDTF. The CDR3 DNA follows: TGCGCCAGCAGCCAAGATAGTTTCGGACCCGACACCTTC.

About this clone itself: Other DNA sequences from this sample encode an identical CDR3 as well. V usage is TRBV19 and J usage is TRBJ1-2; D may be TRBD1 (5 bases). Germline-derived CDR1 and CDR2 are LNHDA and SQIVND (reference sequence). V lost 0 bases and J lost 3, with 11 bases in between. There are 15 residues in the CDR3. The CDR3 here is CASSIDQDRDYGYTF. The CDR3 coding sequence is TGTGCCAGTAGTATAGACCAAGACAGAGACTATGGCTACACCTTC.

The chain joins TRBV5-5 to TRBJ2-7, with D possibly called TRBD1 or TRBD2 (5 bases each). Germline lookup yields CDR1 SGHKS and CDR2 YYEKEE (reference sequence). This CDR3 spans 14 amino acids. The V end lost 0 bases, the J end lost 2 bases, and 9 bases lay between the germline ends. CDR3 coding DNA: TGTGCCAGCAGCTTGGAACGGGGCACCTACGAGCAGTACTTC. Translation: CASSLERGTYEQYF. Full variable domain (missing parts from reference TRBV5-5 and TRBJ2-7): DAGVTQSPTHLIKTRGQQVTLRCSPISGHKSVSWYQQVLGQGPQFIFQYYEKEERGRGNFPDRFSARQFPNYSSELNVNALLLGDSALYLCASSLERGTYEQYFGPGTRLTVT.

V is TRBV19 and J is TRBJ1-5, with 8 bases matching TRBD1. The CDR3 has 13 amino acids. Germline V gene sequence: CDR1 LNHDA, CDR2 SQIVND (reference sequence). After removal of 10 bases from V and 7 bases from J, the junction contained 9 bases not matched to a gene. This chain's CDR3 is CATADRVGQPQHF. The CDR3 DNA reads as TGTGCCACCGCGGACAGGGTAGGACAGCCCCAGCATTTT.

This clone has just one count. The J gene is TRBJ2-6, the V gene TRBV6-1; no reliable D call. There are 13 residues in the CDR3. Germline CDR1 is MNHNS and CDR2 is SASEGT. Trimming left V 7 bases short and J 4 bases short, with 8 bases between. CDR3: CASIWTGANVLTF. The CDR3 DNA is TGTGCCAGCATATGGACGGGGGCCAACGTCCTGACTTTC.